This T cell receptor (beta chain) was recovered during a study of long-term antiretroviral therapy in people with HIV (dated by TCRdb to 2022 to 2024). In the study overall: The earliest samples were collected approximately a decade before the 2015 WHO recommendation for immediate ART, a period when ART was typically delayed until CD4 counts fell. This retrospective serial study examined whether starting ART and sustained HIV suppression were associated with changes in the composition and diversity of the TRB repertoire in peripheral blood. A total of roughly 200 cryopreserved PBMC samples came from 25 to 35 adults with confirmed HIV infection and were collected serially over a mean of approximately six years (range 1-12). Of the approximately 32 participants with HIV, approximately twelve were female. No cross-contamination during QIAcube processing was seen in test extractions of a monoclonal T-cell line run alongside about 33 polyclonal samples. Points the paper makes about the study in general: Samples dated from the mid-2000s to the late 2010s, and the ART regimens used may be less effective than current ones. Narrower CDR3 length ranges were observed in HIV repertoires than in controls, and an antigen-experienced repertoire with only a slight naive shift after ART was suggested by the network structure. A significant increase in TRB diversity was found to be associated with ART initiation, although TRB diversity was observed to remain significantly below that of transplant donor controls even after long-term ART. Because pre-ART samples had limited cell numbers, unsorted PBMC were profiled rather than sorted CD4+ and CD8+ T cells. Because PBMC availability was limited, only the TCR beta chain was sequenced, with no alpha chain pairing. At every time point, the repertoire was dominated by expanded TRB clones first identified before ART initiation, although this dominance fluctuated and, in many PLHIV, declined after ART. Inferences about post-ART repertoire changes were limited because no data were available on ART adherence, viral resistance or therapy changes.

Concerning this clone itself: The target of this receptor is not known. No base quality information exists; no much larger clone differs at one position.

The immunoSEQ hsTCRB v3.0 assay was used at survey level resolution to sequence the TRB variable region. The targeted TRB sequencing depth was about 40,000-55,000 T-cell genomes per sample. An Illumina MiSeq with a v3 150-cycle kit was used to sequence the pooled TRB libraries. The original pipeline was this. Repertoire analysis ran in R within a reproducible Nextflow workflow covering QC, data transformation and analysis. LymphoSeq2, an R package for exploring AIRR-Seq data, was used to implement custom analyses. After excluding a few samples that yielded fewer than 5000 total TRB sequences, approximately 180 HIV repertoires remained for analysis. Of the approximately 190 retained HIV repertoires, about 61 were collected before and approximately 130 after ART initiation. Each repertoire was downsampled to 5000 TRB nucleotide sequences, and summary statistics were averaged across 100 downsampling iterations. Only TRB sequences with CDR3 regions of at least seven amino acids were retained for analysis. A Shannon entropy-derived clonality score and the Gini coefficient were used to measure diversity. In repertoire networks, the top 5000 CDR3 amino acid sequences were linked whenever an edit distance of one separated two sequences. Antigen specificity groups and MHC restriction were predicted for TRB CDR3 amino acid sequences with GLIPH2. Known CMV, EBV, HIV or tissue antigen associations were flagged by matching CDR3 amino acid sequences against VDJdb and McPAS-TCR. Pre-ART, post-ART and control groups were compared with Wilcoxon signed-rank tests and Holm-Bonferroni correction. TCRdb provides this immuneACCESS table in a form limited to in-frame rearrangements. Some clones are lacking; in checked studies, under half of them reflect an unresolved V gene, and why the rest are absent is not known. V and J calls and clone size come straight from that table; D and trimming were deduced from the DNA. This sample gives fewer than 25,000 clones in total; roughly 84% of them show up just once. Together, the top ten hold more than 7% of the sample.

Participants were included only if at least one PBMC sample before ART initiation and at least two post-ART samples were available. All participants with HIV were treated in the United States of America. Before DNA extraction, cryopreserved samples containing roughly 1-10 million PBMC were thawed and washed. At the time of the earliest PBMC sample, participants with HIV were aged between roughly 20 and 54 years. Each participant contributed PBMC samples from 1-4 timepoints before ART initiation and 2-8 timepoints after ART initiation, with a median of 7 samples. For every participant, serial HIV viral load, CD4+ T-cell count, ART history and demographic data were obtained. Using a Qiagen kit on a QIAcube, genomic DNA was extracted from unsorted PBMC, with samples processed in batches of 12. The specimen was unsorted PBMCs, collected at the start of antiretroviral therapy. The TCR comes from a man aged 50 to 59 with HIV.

CDR3 loop: CASSLAGMGYGNTIYF. Read as DNA, the sequence is TGCGCCAGCAGCTTGGCCGGTATGGGGTACGGAAACACCATATATTTT. The V and J segments used are TRBV5-1 and TRBJ1-3; no D gene can be assigned with confidence. Counted from cysteine to phenylalanine, this CDR3 has 16 amino acids. Only the CDR3 region is kept as DNA, spanning 48 bases read in frame from base 1. For CDR1 and CDR2, the germline V gene lists SGHRS and YFSETQ. At the junction V is shortened by 0 bases and J by 4 bases, with 14 bases in between.